This TCR beta chain derives from a study of T cell responses to AZD1222 COVID-19 vaccine (dated by TCRdb to about 2021). Some background on the complete study: A total of just over 230 trial participants underwent TCR sequencing, of whom 207 had received two doses of AZD1222 and about 25 had received two doses of the MenACWY control vaccine. Trial participants were enrolled into age subgroups of 18-55, 56-69 and 70-plus years, which contained about 150, 28 and 57 TCR-sequenced participants, respectively. General findings and caveats noted by the study authors: Reportedly, close to half of the unique spike-specific TCRs recognized epitopes lying outside the regions that are mutated in the B.1.351 and B.1.1.7 variants. No day 14 peak-response samples were available, so repertoires were characterized only after the peak T cell response. CD4 TCRs associated with the vaccine covered the entire spike protein, and the dominant responses were in regions 160-218 and 743-854. The 56-69-year group was small, and its depth increase did not reach significance, likely because of low power. After two AZD1222 doses, both the breadth and the depth of spike-specific TCRs were significantly higher than at day 0 and than in MenACWY recipients. Conclusions about previously exposed vaccinees were limited because only six AZD1222 recipients were SARS-CoV-2 seropositive at baseline. Participants were mostly white British, with more females than males. The authors suggested clonal diversity may have been underestimated.

What this sample's time point label stands for: about 28 days (+/-7) after the second vaccine dose. AZD1222 recipients whose second dose came at about 4 weeks and those whose second dose came at about 12 weeks were combined into one group, since spike-specific TCR depth and breadth did not differ between the two schedules. Vaccinee samples came from UK trials COV001 and COV002, including a single-blind randomized controlled phase 2/3 trial of AZD1222 (ChAdOx1 nCoV-19) in healthy adults. For TCRbeta chain sequencing, PBMC samples from trial participants were taken at day 0 and at day 28 after the second dose. The CDR3 regions of human TCRbeta chains were analyzed by immunosequencing. The study's own analysis went as follows. Repertoire TCRs were checked for matches against a reference library of SARS-CoV-2-specific TCRs that had been generated using the MIRA antigen-specificity platform. Breadth was defined as the fraction of unique TCRs that were SARS-CoV-2-associated, and depth was defined as the fraction of total T cells that were SARS-CoV-2-associated. Using the MIRA data, every spike-specific TCR was mapped to the spike region that the TCR reacted to and assigned to either a CD4 or a CD8 class. Log10-transformed breadth and depth values were compared by one-way ANOVA with Sidak's multiple comparisons tests. TCRdb holds this immuneACCESS table with in-frame rearrangements only. Some clones are missing; in checked studies, unresolved V genes explain under half, and the rest has no known cause. The DNA was the basis for D and trimming; V, J and clone size are from that table. Here the sample has some 110,000 clones; just over 85% occur a single time. Of the sample, 17% is held by the ten largest clones.

V drops 0 bases and J drops 0 bases, leaving 18 bases in between. Taken from cysteine to phenylalanine, the CDR3 has 19 residues. Solely the CDR3 DNA is kept, with 57 bases framed from the first base. CDR1 LNHNV and CDR2 YYDKDF are derived from the germline V gene (reference sequence). Comments on this clone: Its antigen target is currently unknown. Base qualities are not at hand, and no much larger clone is one base apart.

The sequence is built from TRBV15 and TRBJ2-1, with the D gene not confidently named. This TCR came from an adult who received the AZD1222 COVID-19 vaccine. The sample was peripheral blood, taken 28 days after the second AZD1222 dose. CDR3 sequence: CATSRDLPAARDSYNEQFF. The DNA is TGTGCCACCAGCAGAGATCTGCCTGCGGCCAGAGACTCCTACAATGAGCAGTTCTTC. Supplemented by the reference TRBV15 and TRBJ2-1 proteins around the CDR3, the complete variable domain is DAMVIQNPRYQVTQFGKPVTLSCSQTLNHNVMYWYQQKSSQAPKLLFHYYDKDFNNEADTPDNFQSRRPNTSFCFLDIRSPGLGDTAMYLCATSRDLPAARDSYNEQFFGPGTRLTVL.